The source of this TCR beta chain is a study of blood T cells in healthy people across ages. Study as a whole: With template switching, about one barcoded beta molecule was captured per two T cells. Study results and limitations: When set beside aged donors, long-lived donors presented more naive CD4+ cells and higher diversity.

For the second PCR, which ran for 7 to 11 cycles, a sample-barcoded 5' primer and a J-beta primer mix were used. TCRdb independently ran MiXCR on the 5' RACE reads; one entry per CDR3 protein. The top ten hold roughly 7.9% of the sample, which has some 1.4 million distinct CDR3 sequences, approximately 38% seen once. This clonotype was observed a handful of times. Its specificity is unknown. Donation came from healthy Caucasian individuals in Russia who were aged roughly 6 to 95. The CDR3 loop spans 14 amino acids. Germline CDR1 and CDR2: SNHLY and FYNNEI. J is TRBJ2-5 and V is TRBV2, with TRBD1 matching over 7 bases. TRBJ2-7 matches the DNA end more closely, so the J call is doubtful. The clonotype was recovered from a woman aged 18-29 years in good health. The sequenced material came from blood. CDR3 loop: CASMMRQGQYEQYF. The DNA of the CDR3 is TGTGCCAGCATGATGAGACAGGGCCAGTACGAGCAGTACTTC.